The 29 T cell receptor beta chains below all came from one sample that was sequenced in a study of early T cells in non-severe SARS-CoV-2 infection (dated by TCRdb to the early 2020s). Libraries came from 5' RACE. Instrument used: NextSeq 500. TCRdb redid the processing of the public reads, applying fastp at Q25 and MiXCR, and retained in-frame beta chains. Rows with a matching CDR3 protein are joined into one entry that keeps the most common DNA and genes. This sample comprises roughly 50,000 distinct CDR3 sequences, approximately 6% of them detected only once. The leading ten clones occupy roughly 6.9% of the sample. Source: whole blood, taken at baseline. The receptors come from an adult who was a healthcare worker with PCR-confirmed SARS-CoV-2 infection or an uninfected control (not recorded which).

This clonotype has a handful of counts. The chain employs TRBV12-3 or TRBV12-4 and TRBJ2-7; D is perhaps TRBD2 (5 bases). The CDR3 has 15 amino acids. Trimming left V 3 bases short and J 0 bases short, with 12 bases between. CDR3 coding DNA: TGTGCCAGCAGTTTCGGCGGGCGAAGCTCCTACGAGCAGTACTTC. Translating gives CASSFGGRSSYEQYF.

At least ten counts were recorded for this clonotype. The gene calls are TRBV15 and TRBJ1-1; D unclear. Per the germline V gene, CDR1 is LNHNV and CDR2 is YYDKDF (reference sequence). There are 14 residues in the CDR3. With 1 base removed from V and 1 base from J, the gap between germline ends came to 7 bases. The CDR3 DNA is TGTGCCACCAGCAGAGGTCAGAGGAACACTGAAGCTTTCTTT. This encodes CATSRGQRNTEAFF.

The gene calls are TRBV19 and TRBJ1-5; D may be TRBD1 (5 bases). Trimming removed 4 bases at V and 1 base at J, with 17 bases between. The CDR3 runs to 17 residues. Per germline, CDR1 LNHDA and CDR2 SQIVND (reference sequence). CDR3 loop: CASSRLNQGGSNQPQHF. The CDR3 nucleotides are TGTGCCAGTAGTAGACTAAATCAGGGAGGAAGCAATCAGCCCCAGCATTTT.

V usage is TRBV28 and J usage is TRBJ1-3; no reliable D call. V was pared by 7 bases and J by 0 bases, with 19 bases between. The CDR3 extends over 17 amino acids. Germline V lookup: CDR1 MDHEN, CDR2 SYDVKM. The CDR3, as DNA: TGTGCCAGCACAGCTGTACATAGTCGGGGCTCTGGAAACACCATATATTTT. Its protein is CASTAVHSRGSGNTIYF.

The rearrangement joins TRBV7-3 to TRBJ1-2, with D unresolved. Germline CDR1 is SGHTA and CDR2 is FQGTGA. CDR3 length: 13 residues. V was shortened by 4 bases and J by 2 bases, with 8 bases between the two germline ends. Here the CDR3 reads CASSYGGNYGYTF. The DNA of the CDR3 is TGTGCCAGCAGCTATGGTGGAAACTATGGCTACACCTTC.

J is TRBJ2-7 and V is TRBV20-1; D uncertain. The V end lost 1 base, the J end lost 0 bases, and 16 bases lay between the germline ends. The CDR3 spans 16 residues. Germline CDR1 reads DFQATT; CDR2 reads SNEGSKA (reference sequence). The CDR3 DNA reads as TGCAGTGCTAGAGTCGTCCGTGGCGGTAGCTCCTACGAGCAGTACTTC. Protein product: CSARVVRGGSSYEQYF.

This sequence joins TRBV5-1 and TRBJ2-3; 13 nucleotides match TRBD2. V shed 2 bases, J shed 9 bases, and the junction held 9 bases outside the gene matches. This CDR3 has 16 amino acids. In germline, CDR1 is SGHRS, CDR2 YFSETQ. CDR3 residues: CASSLGTSGALGTQYF. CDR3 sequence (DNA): TGCGCCAGCAGCTTAGGGACTAGCGGGGCCCTCGGGACGCAGTATTTT.

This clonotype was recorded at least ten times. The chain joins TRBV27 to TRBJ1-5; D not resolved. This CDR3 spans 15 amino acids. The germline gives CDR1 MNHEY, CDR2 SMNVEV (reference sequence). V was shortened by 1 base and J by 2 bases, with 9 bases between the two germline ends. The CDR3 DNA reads TGTGCCAGCAGTTTATTGGGGAAAGGCAATCAGCCCCAGCATTTT. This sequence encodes CASSLLGKGNQPQHF.

The CDR3 loop is CATTGGQGSPTEQYF. CDR3 DNA sequence: TGTGCCACCACCGGGGGGCAGGGGTCCCCAACCGAGCAGTACTTC. This rearrangement joins TRBV19 to TRBJ2-7, with D possibly being TRBD2 (7 bases). There are 15 residues in the CDR3. Trimming stripped 10 bases from V and 6 bases from J, with 25 bases between. The germline V gene has CDR1 LNHDA and CDR2 SQIVND (reference sequence).

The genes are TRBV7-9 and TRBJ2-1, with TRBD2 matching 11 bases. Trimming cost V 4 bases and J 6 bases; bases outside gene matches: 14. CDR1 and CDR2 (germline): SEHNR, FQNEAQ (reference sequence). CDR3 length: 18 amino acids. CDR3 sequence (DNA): TGTGCCAGCAGCTCTAGGGATTTGGGGACTAGCGGCGTCAATGAGCAGTTCTTC. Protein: CASSSRDLGTSGVNEQFF.

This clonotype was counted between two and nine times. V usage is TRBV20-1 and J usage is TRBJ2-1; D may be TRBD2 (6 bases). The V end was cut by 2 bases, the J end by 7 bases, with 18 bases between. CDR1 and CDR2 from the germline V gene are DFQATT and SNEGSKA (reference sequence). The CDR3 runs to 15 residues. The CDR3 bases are TGCAGTGCTAGACAACTAGCAAGGGGACGGAATGAGCAGTTCTTC. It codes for CSARQLARGRNEQFF.

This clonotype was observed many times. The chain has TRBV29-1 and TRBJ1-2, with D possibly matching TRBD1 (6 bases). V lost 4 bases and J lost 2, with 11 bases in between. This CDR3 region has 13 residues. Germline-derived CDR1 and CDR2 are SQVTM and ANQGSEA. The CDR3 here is CSVAGVLNYGYTF. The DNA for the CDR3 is TGCAGCGTTGCAGGGGTGTTAAACTATGGCTACACCTTC.

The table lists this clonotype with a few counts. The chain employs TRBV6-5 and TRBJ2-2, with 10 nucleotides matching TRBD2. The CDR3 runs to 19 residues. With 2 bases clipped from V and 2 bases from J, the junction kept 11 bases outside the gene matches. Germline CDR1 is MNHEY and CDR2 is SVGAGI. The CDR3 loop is CASSYGTSGKGSNTGELFF. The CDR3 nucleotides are TGTGCCAGCAGTTACGGTACTAGCGGGAAGGGATCAAACACCGGGGAGCTGTTTTTT.

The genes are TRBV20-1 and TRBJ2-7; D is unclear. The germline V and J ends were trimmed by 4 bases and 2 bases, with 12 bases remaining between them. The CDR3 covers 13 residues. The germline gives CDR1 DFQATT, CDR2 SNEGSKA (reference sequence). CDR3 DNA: TGCAGTGCTACAGGAGAGGCAGCCTACGAGCAGTACTTC. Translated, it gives CSATGEAAYEQYF.

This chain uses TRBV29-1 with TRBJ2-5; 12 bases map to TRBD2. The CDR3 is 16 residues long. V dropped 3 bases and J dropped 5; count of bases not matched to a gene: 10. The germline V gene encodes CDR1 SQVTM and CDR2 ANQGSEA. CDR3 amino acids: CSVELATSGSWETQYF. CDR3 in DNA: TGCAGCGTTGAGTTGGCGACTAGCGGGAGTTGGGAGACCCAGTACTTC.

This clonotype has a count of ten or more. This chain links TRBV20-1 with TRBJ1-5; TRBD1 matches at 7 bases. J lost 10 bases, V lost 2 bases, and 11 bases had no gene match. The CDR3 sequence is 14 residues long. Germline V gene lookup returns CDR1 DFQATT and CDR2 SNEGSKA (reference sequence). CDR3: CSARKIPGTAPQHF. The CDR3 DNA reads TGCAGTGCTAGAAAAATCCCAGGGACAGCTCCCCAGCATTTT.

CDR3 sequence reads: CASSQLSYGYTF. The CDR3 DNA is TGTGCCAGCAGCCAGTTATCCTATGGCTACACCTTC. The J gene is TRBJ1-2, the V gene TRBV4-2; D unclear. Trimming cost V 3 bases and J 4 bases, with 6 bases left between them. The CDR3 is 12 amino acids. Germline V gene data show CDR1 as LGHNA and CDR2 as YNFKEQ.

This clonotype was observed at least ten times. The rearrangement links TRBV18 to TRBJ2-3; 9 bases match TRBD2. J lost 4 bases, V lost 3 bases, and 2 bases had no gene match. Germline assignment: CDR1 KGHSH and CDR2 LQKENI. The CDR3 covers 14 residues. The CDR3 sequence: CASSPTSGPDTQYF. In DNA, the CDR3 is TGTGCCAGCTCACCGACTAGCGGTCCAGATACGCAGTATTTT.

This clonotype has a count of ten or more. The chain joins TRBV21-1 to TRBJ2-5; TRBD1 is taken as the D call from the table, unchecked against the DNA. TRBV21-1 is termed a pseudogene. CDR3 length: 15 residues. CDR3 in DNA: TGTGCCAGCAGCCACGGGGACAGGGAACAAGAGACCCAGTACTTC. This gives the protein CASSHGDREQETQYF.

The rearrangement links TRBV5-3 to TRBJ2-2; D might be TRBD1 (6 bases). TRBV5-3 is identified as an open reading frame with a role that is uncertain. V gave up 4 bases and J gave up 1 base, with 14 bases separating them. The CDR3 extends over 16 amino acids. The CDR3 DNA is TGTGCCAGAAGCCCTACAGGGAATCAGAACACCGGGGAGCTGTTTTTT. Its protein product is CARSPTGNQNTGELFF.

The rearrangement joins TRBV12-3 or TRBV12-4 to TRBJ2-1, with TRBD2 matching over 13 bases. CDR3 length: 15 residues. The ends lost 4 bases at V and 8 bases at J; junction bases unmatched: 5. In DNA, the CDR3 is TGTGCCAGCAGTTACGGACTAGCGGGAGTGGATGAGCAGTTCTTC. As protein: CASSYGLAGVDEQFF.

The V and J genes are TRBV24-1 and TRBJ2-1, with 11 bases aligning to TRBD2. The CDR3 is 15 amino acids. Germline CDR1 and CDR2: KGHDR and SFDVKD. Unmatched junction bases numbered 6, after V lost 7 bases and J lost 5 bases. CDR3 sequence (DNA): TGTGCCACCAGCCCGACTAGCGGGGCAAACAATGAGCAGTTCTTC. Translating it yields CATSPTSGANNEQFF.

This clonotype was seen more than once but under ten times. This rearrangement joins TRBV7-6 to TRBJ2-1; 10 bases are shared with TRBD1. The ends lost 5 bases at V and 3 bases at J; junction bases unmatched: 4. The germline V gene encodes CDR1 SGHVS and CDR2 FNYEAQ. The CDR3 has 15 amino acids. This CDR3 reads CASSVDRGNYNEQFF. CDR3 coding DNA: TGTGCCAGCAGCGTGGACAGGGGGAACTACAATGAGCAGTTCTTC. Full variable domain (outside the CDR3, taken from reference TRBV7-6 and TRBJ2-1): GAGVSQSPRYKVTKRGQDVALRCDPISGHVSLYWYRQALGQGPEFLTYFNYEAQQDKSGLPNDRFSAERPEGSISTLTIQRTEQRDSAMYRCASSVDRGNYNEQFFGPGTRLTVL.

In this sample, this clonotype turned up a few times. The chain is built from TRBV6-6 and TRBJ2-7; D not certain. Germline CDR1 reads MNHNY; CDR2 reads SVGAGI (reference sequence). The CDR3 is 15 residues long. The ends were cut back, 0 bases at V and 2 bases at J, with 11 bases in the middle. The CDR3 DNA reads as TGTGCCAGCAGTTACTCAGGGCAGGAAACCTACGAGCAGTACTTC. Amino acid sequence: CASSYSGQETYEQYF.

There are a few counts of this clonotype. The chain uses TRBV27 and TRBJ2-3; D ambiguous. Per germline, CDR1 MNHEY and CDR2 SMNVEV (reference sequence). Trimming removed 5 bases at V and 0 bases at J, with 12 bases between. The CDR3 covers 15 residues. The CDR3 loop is CASSLISTSTDTQYF. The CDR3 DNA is TGTGCCAGCAGTCTGATTTCGACTAGCACAGATACGCAGTATTTT.

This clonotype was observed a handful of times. In DNA, the CDR3 is TGTGCCAGCAGCTTAGGGCACAAAAACGGCCAGAAATATAATGAGCAGTTCTTC. It codes for CASSLGHKNGQKYNEQFF. V is TRBV7-9 and J is TRBJ2-1; D unclear. The V gene's germline CDR1 is SEHNR and CDR2 FQNEAQ (reference sequence). V lost 1 base and J lost 7, with 23 bases in between. The CDR3 has 18 residues.

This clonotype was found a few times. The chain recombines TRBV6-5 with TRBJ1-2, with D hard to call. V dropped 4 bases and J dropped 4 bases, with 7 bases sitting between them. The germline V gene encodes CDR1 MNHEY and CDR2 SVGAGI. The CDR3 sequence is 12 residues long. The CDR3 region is CASSSPAYGYTF. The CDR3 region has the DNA TGTGCCAGCAGTTCCCCCGCCTATGGCTACACCTTC.

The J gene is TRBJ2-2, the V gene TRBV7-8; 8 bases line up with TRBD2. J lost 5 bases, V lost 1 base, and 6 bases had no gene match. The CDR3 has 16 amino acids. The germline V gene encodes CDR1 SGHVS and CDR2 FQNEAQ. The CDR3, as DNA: TGTGCCAGCAGCTTAGGAAGCGGGAGTAGGACCGGGGAGCTGTTTTTT. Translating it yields CASSLGSGSRTGELFF. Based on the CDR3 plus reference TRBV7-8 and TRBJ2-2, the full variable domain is GAGVSQSPRYKVAKRGQDVALRCDPISGHVSLFWYQQALGQGPEFLTYFQNEAQLDKSGLPSDRFFAERPEGSVSTLKIQRTQQEDSAVYLCASSLGSGSRTGELFFGEGSRLTVL.

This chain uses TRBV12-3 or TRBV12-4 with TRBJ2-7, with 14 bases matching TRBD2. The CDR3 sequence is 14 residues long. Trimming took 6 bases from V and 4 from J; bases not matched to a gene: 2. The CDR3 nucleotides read TGTGCCAGCAGCCGACTAGCGGGAGGGTACGAGCAGTACTTC. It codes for CASSRLAGGYEQYF.